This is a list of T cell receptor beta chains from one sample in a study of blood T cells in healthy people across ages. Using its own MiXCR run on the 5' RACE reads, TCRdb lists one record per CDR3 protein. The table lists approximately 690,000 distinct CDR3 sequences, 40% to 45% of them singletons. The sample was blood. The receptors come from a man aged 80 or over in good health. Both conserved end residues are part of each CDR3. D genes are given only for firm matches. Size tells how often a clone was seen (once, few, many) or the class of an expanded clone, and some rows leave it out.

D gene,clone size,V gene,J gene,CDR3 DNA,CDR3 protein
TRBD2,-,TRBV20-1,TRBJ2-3,TGCAGTGCTAGAGCTAGCGGGAGAGGAACAGATACGCAGTATTTT,CSARASGRGTDTQYF
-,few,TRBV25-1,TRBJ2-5,TGTGCCAGCAGGCACGCTAGCGAATCTCGGGAGACCCAGTACTTC,CASRHASESRETQYF
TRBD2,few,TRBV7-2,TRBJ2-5,TGTGCCAGCAGCTTGCTAGCGGGGGGGCCTTTGAGAGAGACCCAGTACTTC,CASSLLAGGPLRETQYF
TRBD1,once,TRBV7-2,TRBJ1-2,TGTGCCAGCAGCTCCCCGACAGGGGGCAGGTATGGCTACACCTTC,CASSSPTGGRYGYTF
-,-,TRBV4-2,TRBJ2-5,TGTGCCAGCAGCCAAGATGGGGACCAAGAGAAGACCCAGTACTTC,CASSQDGDQEKTQYF
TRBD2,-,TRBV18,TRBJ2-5,TGTGCCAGCTCACCACAACGTAGCGGGGGGAAAGAGACCCAGTACTTC,CASSPQRSGGKETQYF
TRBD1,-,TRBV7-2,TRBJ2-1,TGTGCCAGCAGCTCTCCTCGAGGGGGCGGAGGGCAGTTCTTC,CASSSPRGGGGQFF
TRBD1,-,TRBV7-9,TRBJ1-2,TGTGCCAGCAGCTTATTGGACAGGGGCACGGGCGGCTACACCTTC,CASSLLDRGTGGYTF
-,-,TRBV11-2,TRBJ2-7,TGTGCCAGTTGCCTCGTGGCTGGTTCCACGGACGAGCAGTACTTC,CASCLVAGSTDEQYF
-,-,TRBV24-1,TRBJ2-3,TGTGCCACCAGTGATTTGGGGGGCGCAAGCACAGATACGCAGTATTTT,CATSDLGGASTDTQYF